The rows below give T cell receptor beta chains drawn from one sample of a study of naive and memory T cell subsets. TCRdb fed the UMI-ligation and nested PCR reads into MiXCR, producing one record per CDR3 protein. The sample comprises around 140,000 distinct CDR3 sequences, 20% to 25% of which are singletons, and approximately 0.1% rests with the top ten. Source material: naive CD4+ T cells from blood. These receptors all stem from a human donor in good health. The CDR3 runs from the conserved cysteine through the conserved F or W. A D gene is named only where the DNA matches it firmly. Size values are once, few and many counts, or a class for expanded clones, and some rows have none.

j_call: TRBJ2-1
v_call: TRBV12-3/TRBV12-4
clone_size: few
d_call: .
cdr3_aa: CASRSPPGEQFF
cdr3_nt: TGTGCCAGCAGATCCCCCCCCGGTGAGCAGTTCTTC

j_call: TRBJ2-1
v_call: TRBV29-1
clone_size: few
d_call: .
cdr3_aa: CSVGWGSYNEQFF
cdr3_nt: TGCAGCGTTGGTTGGGGCTCCTACAATGAGCAGTTCTTC

j_call: TRBJ2-7
v_call: TRBV20-1
clone_size: few
d_call: TRBD2
cdr3_aa: CSARPRTSGSSRAYEQYF
cdr3_nt: TGCAGTGCTAGACCCCGGACTAGCGGGTCGTCAAGAGCCTACGAGCAGTACTTC

j_call: TRBJ2-2
v_call: TRBV19
clone_size: .
d_call: .
cdr3_aa: CASSIATDTGELFF
cdr3_nt: TGTGCCAGTAGTATAGCAACAGACACCGGGGAGCTGTTTTTT

j_call: TRBJ2-5
v_call: TRBV6-5
clone_size: many
d_call: .
cdr3_aa: CASSYSGFWVRSETQYF
cdr3_nt: TGTGCCAGCAGTTACTCGGGGTTCTGGGTACGATCGGAGACCCAGTACTTC

j_call: TRBJ2-3
v_call: TRBV6-5
clone_size: few
d_call: .
cdr3_aa: CASRQQAMGTDTQYF
cdr3_nt: TGTGCCAGCAGACAACAGGCGATGGGCACAGATACGCAGTATTTT

j_call: TRBJ2-1
v_call: TRBV14
clone_size: many
d_call: .
cdr3_aa: CASSRVRRPSYNEQFF
cdr3_nt: TGTGCCAGCAGCCGCGTTAGACGTCCTTCCTACAATGAGCAGTTCTTC

j_call: TRBJ2-1
v_call: TRBV5-4
clone_size: few
d_call: .
cdr3_aa: CASSLPTYNEQFF
cdr3_nt: TGTGCCAGCAGCTTGCCTACCTACAATGAGCAGTTCTTC

j_call: TRBJ2-3
v_call: TRBV3-1
clone_size: many
d_call: .
cdr3_aa: CASSQRTDTQYF
cdr3_nt: TGTGCCAGCAGCCAAAGGACAGATACGCAGTATTTT

j_call: TRBJ2-1
v_call: TRBV30
clone_size: few
d_call: .
cdr3_aa: CAWSVSNEQFF
cdr3_nt: TGTGCCTGGAGTGTTAGCAATGAGCAGTTCTTC

j_call: TRBJ2-3
v_call: TRBV20-1
clone_size: few
d_call: .
cdr3_aa: CSARDRVVGTDTQYF
cdr3_nt: TGCAGTGCTAGAGATCGGGTAGTTGGGACAGATACGCAGTATTTT

j_call: TRBJ2-1
v_call: TRBV28
clone_size: few
d_call: TRBD2
cdr3_aa: CASSLRTSGRNEQFF
cdr3_nt: TGTGCCAGCAGTTTAAGGACTAGCGGGAGGAATGAGCAGTTCTTC

j_call: TRBJ2-1
v_call: TRBV25-1
clone_size: few
d_call: .
cdr3_aa: CASSEYRATSTYNEQFF
cdr3_nt: TGTGCCAGCAGTGAATATAGGGCAACTTCGACCTACAATGAGCAGTTCTTC

j_call: TRBJ2-3
v_call: TRBV5-1
clone_size: .
d_call: .
cdr3_aa: CASSLRGTSTDTQYF
cdr3_nt: TGCGCCAGTAGTCTCCGGGGGACTAGCACAGATACGCAGTATTTT

j_call: TRBJ1-1
v_call: TRBV6-6
clone_size: .
d_call: TRBD1
cdr3_aa: CASSRDRVDTEAFF
cdr3_nt: TGTGCCAGCAGTCGGGACAGGGTTGATACTGAAGCTTTCTTT

j_call: TRBJ2-3
v_call: TRBV28
clone_size: .
d_call: .
cdr3_aa: CAASGGPGTDTQYF
cdr3_nt: TGTGCCGCGAGTGGGGGGCCTGGCACAGATACGCAGTATTTT

j_call: TRBJ2-3
v_call: TRBV28
clone_size: few
d_call: TRBD2
cdr3_aa: CASRPAGVWTDTQYF
cdr3_nt: TGTGCCAGCAGGCCAGCGGGAGTTTGGACAGATACGCAGTATTTT

j_call: TRBJ1-2
v_call: TRBV14
clone_size: few
d_call: .
cdr3_aa: CASSSQGVGGYTF
cdr3_nt: TGTGCCAGCAGCTCACAGGGAGTTGGTGGCTACACCTTC

j_call: TRBJ2-7
v_call: TRBV6-2/TRBV6-3
clone_size: many
d_call: TRBD2
cdr3_aa: CASSYFASGTYEQYF
cdr3_nt: TGTGCCAGCAGTTACTTTGCTAGCGGTACCTACGAGCAGTACTTC

j_call: TRBJ2-4
v_call: TRBV11-2
clone_size: .
d_call: .
cdr3_aa: CASSLTDLLAKNIQYF
cdr3_nt: TGTGCCAGCAGCTTAACAGACCTCCTAGCCAAAAACATTCAGTACTTC

j_call: TRBJ2-7
v_call: TRBV7-2
clone_size: few
d_call: .
cdr3_aa: CASSLSGRYPYEQYF
cdr3_nt: TGTGCCAGCAGCTTGTCGGGGCGATACCCCTACGAGCAGTACTTC

j_call: TRBJ1-6
v_call: TRBV27
clone_size: .
d_call: .
cdr3_aa: CASSFGHGDKRRSPLHF
cdr3_nt: TGTGCCAGCAGTTTTGGGCACGGGGACAAGAGGAGATCACCCCTCCACTTT

j_call: TRBJ1-1
v_call: TRBV24-1
clone_size: few
d_call: TRBD1
cdr3_aa: CATSDQTGAEAFF
cdr3_nt: TGTGCCACCAGTGACCAAACAGGGGCCGAAGCTTTCTTT

j_call: TRBJ1-4
v_call: TRBV19
clone_size: .
d_call: .
cdr3_aa: CASTPQQPTNEKLFF
cdr3_nt: TGTGCCAGTACACCCCAGCAGCCAACTAATGAAAAACTGTTTTTT

j_call: TRBJ1-5
v_call: TRBV27
clone_size: .
d_call: .
cdr3_aa: CASSFSLSVQPQHF
cdr3_nt: TGTGCCAGCAGTTTTTCATTGTCAGTCCAGCCCCAGCATTTT

j_call: TRBJ1-3
v_call: TRBV27
clone_size: .
d_call: .
cdr3_aa: CASSVQATSGNTIYF
cdr3_nt: TGTGCCAGCAGTGTTCAGGCCACCTCTGGAAACACCATATATTTT

j_call: TRBJ2-3
v_call: TRBV24-1
clone_size: .
d_call: .
cdr3_aa: CATSTTDTQYF
cdr3_nt: TGTGCCACCAGTACCACAGATACGCAGTATTTT

j_call: TRBJ2-2
v_call: TRBV3-1
clone_size: many
d_call: .
cdr3_aa: CASSQMDTGELFF
cdr3_nt: TGTGCCAGCAGCCAAATGGACACCGGGGAGCTGTTTTTT

j_call: TRBJ2-7
v_call: TRBV6-6
clone_size: .
d_call: TRBD1
cdr3_aa: CASAQGESYEQYF
cdr3_nt: TGTGCCAGCGCGCAGGGGGAATCCTACGAGCAGTACTTC

j_call: TRBJ1-1
v_call: TRBV28
clone_size: few
d_call: .
cdr3_aa: CASSSRVTEAFF
cdr3_nt: TGTGCCAGCAGTTCCAGGGTCACTGAAGCTTTCTTT

j_call: TRBJ2-1
v_call: TRBV7-2
clone_size: few
d_call: TRBD2
cdr3_aa: CASSLGRRESANEQFF
cdr3_nt: TGTGCCAGCAGCTTAGGTCGGCGGGAGTCGGCCAATGAGCAGTTCTTC

j_call: TRBJ2-1
v_call: TRBV2
clone_size: .
d_call: .
cdr3_aa: CASSLQRNEQFF
cdr3_nt: TGTGCCAGCAGTTTACAGCGGAATGAGCAGTTCTTC

j_call: TRBJ2-7
v_call: TRBV18
clone_size: .
d_call: TRBD2
cdr3_aa: CASSPGTGRLAGYEQYF
cdr3_nt: TGTGCCAGCTCCCCCGGGACAGGGAGACTAGCGGGGTACGAGCAGTACTTC

j_call: TRBJ2-1
v_call: TRBV28
clone_size: few
d_call: .
cdr3_aa: CASGGGLTYNEQFF
cdr3_nt: TGTGCCAGCGGAGGAGGGCTTACCTACAATGAGCAGTTCTTC

j_call: TRBJ1-1
v_call: TRBV3-1
clone_size: .
d_call: TRBD1
cdr3_aa: CASRQGLGTEAFF
cdr3_nt: TGTGCCAGCAGACAGGGGTTAGGCACTGAAGCTTTCTTT

j_call: TRBJ2-1
v_call: TRBV29-1
clone_size: few
d_call: TRBD1
cdr3_aa: CSGGRQGNFGEQFF
cdr3_nt: TGCAGCGGGGGTCGACAGGGGAATTTTGGTGAGCAGTTCTTC

j_call: TRBJ2-7
v_call: TRBV4-3
clone_size: many
d_call: .
cdr3_aa: CASSQTVTGASYEQYF
cdr3_nt: TGCGCCAGCAGCCAAACGGTTACGGGAGCCTCCTACGAGCAGTACTTC

j_call: TRBJ1-2
v_call: TRBV20-1
clone_size: few
d_call: TRBD1
cdr3_aa: CSARGDRGSYGYTF
cdr3_nt: TGCAGTGCTAGGGGGGACAGGGGTTCCTATGGCTACACCTTC

j_call: TRBJ1-2
v_call: TRBV6-2/TRBV6-3
clone_size: .
d_call: TRBD1
cdr3_aa: CASSNRGQGYGYTF
cdr3_nt: TGTGCCAGCAGTAACAGGGGGCAAGGCTATGGCTACACCTTC

j_call: TRBJ2-1
v_call: TRBV5-1
clone_size: .
d_call: .
cdr3_aa: CASSVRRDTSYNEQFF
cdr3_nt: TGCGCCAGCAGCGTCCGGCGGGACACTAGCTACAATGAGCAGTTCTTC